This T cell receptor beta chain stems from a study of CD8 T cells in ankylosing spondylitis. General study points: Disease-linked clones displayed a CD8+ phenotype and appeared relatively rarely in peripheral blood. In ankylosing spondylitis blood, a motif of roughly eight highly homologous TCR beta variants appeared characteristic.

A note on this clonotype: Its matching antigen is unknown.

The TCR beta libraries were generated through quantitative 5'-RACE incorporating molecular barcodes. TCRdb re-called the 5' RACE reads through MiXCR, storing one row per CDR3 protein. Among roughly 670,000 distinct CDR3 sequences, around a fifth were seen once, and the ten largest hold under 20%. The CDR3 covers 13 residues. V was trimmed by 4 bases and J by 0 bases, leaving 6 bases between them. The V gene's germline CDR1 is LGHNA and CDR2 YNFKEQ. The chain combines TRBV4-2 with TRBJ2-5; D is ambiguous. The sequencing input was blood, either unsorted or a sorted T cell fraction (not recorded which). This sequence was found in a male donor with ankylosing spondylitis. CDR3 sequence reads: CASSREYQETQYF. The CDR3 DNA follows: TGTGCCAGCAGCCGTGAGTACCAAGAGACCCAGTACTTC.